Below are 5 T cell receptor beta chains sequenced from a single sample in a study of Graves' ophthalmopathy and Graves' hyperthyroidism. Amplification from RNA transcripts yielded the TCR beta CDR3 regions. First-round RT-PCR used HTBI primers; second-round multiplex PCR followed. TCRdb re-derived calls from the multiplex PCR reads in MiXCR, one entry per CDR3 protein. Here the sample spans hundreds of thousands of distinct CDR3 sequences, roughly 14% being singletons. Source material: blood. The receptors were sampled from a woman in her 30s with Graves' ophthalmopathy.

In its sample, this clonotype was seen many times. The CDR3 is CASSYGGHGQPQHF. CDR3 nucleotides: TGTGCCAGCAGTTACGGAGGGCACGGGCAGCCCCAGCATTTT. V gene TRBV6-5 combines with J gene TRBJ1-5; D uncertain. The CDR3 loop spans 14 amino acids. V was cut by 2 bases and J by 7 bases, with 12 bases left in between. Per germline, CDR1 MNHEY and CDR2 SVGAGI.

This clonotype was counted many times. This CDR3 fails to terminate in the conserved phenylalanine or tryptophan, so it likely reflects a read error. This chain joins TRBV6-5 and TRBJ1-3; no clear D gene. CDR3 size: 12 residues. Germline assignment: CDR1 MNHEY and CDR2 SVGAGI. The CDR3 sequence is CASSNSGNTIYS. The CDR3 DNA sequence: TGTGCCAGCAGTAACTCTGGAAACACCATATATTCT.

This clonotype was detected many times. The chain joins TRBV11-1 to TRBJ2-2; D might be TRBD1 or TRBD2, each matching 6 bases. This CDR3 has 16 residues. Germline V gives CDR1 SGHAT, CDR2 FQDESV (reference sequence). Trimming took 1 base from V and 4 from J, leaving 13 bases between them. CDR3 coding DNA: TGTGCCAGCAGCTTAGGATCGAGGGGGGTCACCGGGGAGCTGTTTTTT. The encoded protein is CASSLGSRGVTGELFF.

The table lists this clonotype with a count of one. CDR3 DNA: TGCAGTGCTAGAGATTATACAGGGGAGGAGACCCAGTACTTC. Translated, it gives CSARDYTGEETQYF. The V and J genes are TRBV20-1 and TRBJ2-5; TRBD1 agrees at 7 bases. Germline loops: CDR1 DFQATT, CDR2 SNEGSKA (reference sequence). The CDR3 consists of 14 residues. Germline trimming cut 0 bases from V and 5 bases from J; bases unmatched to any gene: 6.

The CDR3 DNA is TGTGCCAGCAGCTTAGAAATTAGCGGGTACGAGCAGTACTTC. Translation: CASSLEISGYEQYF. This sequence joins TRBV7-2 and TRBJ2-7, with TRBD2 identical over 7 bases. The V segment lost 1 base and the J segment 4 bases; nucleotides outside the gene matches: 4. The CDR3 loop spans 14 amino acids. CDR1 and CDR2 from the germline V gene are SGHTA and FQGNSA.